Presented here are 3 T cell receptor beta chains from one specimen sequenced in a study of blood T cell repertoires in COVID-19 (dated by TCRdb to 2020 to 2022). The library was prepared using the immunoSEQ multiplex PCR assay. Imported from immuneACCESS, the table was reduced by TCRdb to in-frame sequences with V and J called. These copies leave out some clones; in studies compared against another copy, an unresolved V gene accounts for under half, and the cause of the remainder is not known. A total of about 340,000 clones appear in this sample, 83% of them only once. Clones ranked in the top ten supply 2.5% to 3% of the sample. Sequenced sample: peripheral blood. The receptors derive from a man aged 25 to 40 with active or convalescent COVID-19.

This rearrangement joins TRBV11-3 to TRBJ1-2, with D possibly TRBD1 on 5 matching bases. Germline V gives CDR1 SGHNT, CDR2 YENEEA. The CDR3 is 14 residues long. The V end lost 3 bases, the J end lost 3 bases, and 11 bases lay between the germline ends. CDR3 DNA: TGTGCCAGCAGCTTTACGCAAGGGGACTATGGCTACACCTTC. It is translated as CASSFTQGDYGYTF. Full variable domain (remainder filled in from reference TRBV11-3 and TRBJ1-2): EAGVVQSPRYKIIEKKQPVAFWCNPISGHNTLYWYLQNLGQGPELLIRYENEEAVDDSQLPKDRFSAERLKGVDSTLKIQPAELGDSAVYLCASSFTQGDYGYTFGSGTRLTVV.

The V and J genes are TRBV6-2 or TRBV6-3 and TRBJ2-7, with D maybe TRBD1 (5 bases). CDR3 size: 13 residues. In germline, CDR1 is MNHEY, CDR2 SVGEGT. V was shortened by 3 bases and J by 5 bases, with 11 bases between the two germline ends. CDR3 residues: CASSYQGFDEQYF. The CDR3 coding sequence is TGTGCCAGCAGTTATCAGGGTTTCGACGAGCAGTACTTC.

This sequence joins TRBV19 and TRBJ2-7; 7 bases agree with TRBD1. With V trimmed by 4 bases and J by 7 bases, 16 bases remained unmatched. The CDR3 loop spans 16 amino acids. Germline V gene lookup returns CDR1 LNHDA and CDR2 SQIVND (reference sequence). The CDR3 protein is CASSKSTGAGLGEQYF. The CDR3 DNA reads TGTGCCAGTAGTAAATCTACAGGGGCTGGGCTGGGGGAGCAGTACTTC.